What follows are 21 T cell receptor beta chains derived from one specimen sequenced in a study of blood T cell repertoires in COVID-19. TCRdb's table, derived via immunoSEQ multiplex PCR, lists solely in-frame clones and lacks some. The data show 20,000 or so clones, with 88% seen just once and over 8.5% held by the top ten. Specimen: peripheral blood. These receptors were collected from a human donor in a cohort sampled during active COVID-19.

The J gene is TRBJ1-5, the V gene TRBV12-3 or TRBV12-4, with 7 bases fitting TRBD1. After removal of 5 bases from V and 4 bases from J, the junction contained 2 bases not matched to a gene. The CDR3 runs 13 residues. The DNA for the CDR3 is TGTGCCAGCAGTGGGGACAGAAATCAGCCCCAGCATTTT. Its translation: CASSGDRNQPQHF.

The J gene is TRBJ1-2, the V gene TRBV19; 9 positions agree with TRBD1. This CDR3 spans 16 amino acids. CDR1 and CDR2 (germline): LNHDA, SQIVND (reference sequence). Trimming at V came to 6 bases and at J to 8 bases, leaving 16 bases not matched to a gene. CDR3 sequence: CASSQSPGTGLEGYTF. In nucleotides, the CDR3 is TGTGCCAGTAGCCAGAGTCCCGGGACAGGGCTTGAAGGCTACACCTTC.

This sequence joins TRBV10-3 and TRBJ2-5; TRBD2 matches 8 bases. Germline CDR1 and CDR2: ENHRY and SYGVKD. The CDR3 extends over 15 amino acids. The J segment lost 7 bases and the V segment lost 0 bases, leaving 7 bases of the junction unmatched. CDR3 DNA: TGTGCCATCAGTGAGTCTGTTACTAGCGGTGGGACCCAGTACTTC. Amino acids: CAISESVTSGGTQYF.

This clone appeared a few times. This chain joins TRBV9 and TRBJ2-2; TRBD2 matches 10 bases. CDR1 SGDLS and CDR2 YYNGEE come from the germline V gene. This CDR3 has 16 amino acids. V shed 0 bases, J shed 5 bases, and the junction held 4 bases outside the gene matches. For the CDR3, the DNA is TGTGCCAGCAGCGTAGGGCTAGCGGGGGTAACCGGGGAGCTGTTTTTT. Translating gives CASSVGLAGVTGELFF. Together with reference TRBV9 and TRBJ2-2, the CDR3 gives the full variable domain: DSGVTQTPKHLITATGQRVTLRCSPRSGDLSVYWYQQSLDQGLQFLIQYYNGEERAKGNILERFSAQQFPDLHSELNLSSLELGDSALYFCASSVGLAGVTGELFFGEGSRLTVL.

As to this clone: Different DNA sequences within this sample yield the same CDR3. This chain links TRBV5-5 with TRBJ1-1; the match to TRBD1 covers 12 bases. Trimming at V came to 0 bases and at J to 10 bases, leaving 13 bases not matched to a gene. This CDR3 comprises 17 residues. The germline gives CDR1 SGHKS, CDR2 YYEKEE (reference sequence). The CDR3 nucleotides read TGTGCCAGCAGCTTGGGGTATCCGGGACAGGGGGCGATTGGAGCTTTCTTT. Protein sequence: CASSLGYPGQGAIGAFF.

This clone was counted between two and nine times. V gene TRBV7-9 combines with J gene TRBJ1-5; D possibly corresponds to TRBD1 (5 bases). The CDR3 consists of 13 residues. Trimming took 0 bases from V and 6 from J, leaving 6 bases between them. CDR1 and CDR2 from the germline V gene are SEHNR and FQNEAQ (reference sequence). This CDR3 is CASSLAQGQPQHF. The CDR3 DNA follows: TGTGCCAGCAGCTTAGCGCAGGGTCAGCCCCAGCATTTT. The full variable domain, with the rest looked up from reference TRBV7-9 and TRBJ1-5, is DTGVSQNPRHKITKRGQNVTFRCDPISEHNRLYWYRQTLGQGPEFLTYFQNEAQLEKSRLLSDRFSAERPKGSFSTLEIQRTEQGDSAMYLCASSLAQGQPQHFGDGTRLSIL.

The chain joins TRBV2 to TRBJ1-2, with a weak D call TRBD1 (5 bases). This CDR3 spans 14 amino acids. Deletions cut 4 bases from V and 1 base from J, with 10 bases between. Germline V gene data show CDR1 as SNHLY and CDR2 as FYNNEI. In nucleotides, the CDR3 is TGTGCCAGCAGTGGCACAGGCCGTAACTATGGCTACACCTTC. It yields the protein CASSGTGRNYGYTF.

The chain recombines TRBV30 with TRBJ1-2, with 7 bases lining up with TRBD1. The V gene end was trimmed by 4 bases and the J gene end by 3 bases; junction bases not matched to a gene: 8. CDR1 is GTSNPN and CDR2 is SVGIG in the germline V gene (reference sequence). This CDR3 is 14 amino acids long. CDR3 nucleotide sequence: TGTGCCTGGACTCGGGACAGATTATACTATGGCTACACCTTC. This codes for CAWTRDRLYYGYTF.

The CDR3 region is CASSAGDRRLFF. DNA of the CDR3: TGTGCCAGCAGCGCGGGGGACAGGAGGCTGTTTTTT. This rearrangement joins TRBV9 to TRBJ2-2; 8 bases align to TRBD1. Germline CDR1 and CDR2: SGDLS and YYNGEE. Trimming cost V 3 bases and J 13 bases; bases outside gene matches: 5. The CDR3 runs 12 residues. Full variable domain (remainder filled in from reference TRBV9 and TRBJ2-2): DSGVTQTPKHLITATGQRVTLRCSPRSGDLSVYWYQQSLDQGLQFLIQYYNGEERAKGNILERFSAQQFPDLHSELNLSSLELGDSALYFCASSAGDRRLFFGEGSRLTVL.

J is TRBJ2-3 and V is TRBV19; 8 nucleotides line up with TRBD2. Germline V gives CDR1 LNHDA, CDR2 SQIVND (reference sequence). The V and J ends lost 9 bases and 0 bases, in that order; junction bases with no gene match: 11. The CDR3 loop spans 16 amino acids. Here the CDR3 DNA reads TGTGCCAGCCTCGGGGGGGGACACCCTAGCACAGATACGCAGTATTTT. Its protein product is CASLGGGHPSTDTQYF.

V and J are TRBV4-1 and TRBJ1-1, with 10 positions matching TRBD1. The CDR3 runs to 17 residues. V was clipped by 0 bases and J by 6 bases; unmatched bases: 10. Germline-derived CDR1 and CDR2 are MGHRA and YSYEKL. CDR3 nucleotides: TGCGCCAGCAGCCAAGAGAAATTTTTAGGACAGGGGGCTGAAGCTTTCTTT. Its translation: CASSQEKFLGQGAEAFF.

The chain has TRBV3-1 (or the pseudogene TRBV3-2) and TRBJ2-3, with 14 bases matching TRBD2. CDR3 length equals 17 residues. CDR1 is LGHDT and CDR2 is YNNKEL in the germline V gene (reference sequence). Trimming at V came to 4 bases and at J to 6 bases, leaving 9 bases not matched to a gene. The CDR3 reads CASSPGRGLAGADTQYF. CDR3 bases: TGTGCCAGCAGCCCCGGTCGGGGACTAGCGGGGGCTGATACGCAGTATTTT.

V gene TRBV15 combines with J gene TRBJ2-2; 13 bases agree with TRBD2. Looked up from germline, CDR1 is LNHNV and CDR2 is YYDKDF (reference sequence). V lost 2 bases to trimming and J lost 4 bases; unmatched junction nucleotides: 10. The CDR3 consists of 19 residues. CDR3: CATSRSRTSGGVATGELFF. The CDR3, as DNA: TGTGCCACCAGCAGATCCCGGACTAGCGGGGGCGTGGCCACCGGGGAGCTGTTTTTT.

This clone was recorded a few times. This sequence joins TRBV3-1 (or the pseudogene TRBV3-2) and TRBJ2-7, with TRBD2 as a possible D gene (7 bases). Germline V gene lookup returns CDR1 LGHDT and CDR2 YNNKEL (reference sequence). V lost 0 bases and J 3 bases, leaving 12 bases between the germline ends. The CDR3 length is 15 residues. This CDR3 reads CASSQDEGGGYEQYF. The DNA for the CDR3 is TGTGCCAGCAGCCAAGATGAGGGAGGGGGCTACGAGCAGTACTTC.

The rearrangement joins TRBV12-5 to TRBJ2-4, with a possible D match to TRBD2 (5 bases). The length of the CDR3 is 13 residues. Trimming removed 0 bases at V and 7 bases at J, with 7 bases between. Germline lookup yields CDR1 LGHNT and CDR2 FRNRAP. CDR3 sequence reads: CASGLVSGNIQYF. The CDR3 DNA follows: TGTGCTAGTGGTTTGGTATCGGGGAACATTCAGTACTTC.

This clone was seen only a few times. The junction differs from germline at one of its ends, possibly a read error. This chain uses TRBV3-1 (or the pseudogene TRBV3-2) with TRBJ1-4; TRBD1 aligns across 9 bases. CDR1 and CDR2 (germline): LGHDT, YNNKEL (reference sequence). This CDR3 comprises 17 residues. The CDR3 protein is CASSQDLLRTGEVKTVF. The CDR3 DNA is TGTGCCAGCAGCCAAGATCTTTTGAGGACAGGGGAAGTAAAAACTGTTTTT.

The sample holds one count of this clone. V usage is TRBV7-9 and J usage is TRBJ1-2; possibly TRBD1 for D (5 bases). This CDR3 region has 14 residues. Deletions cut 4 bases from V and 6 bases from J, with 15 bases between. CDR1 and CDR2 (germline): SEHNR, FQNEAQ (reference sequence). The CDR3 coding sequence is TGTGCCAGCAGCTCGAGGACGGGGGGAGATGGCTACACCTTC. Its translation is CASSSRTGGDGYTF.

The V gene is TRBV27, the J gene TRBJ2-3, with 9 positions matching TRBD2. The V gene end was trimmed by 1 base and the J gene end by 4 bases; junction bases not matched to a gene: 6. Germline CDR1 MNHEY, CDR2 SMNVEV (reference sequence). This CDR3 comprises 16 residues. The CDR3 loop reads CASSLYASGAADTQYF. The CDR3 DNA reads TGTGCCAGCAGTTTATATGCTAGCGGGGCAGCAGATACGCAGTATTTT.

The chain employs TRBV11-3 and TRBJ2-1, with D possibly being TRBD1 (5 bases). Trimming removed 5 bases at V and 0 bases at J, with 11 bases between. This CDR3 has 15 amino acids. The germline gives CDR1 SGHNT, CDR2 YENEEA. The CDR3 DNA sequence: TGTGCCAGCAGCACCAGGGATAGCTCCTACAATGAGCAGTTCTTC. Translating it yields CASSTRDSSYNEQFF.

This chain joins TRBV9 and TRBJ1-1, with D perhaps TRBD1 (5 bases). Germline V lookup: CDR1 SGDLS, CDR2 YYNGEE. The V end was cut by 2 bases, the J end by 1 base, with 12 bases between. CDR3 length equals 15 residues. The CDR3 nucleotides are TGTGCCAGCAGCGTTGGGTCGACAGCGAACACTGAAGCTTTCTTT. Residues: CASSVGSTANTEAFF.

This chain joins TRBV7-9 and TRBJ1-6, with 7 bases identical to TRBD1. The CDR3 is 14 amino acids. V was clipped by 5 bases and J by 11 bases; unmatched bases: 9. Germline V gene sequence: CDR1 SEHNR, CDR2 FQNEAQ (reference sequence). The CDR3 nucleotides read TGTGCCAGCAGCCGGGGACAGAGTAGGCCACCCCTCCACTTT. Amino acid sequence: CASSRGQSRPPLHF.